Sequencing of this T cell receptor beta chain was carried out in a study of blood T cell repertoires in COVID-19. Study summary: The samples span acute and convalescent COVID-19 from the United States, Italy and Spain. The analysed material was cDNA or gDNA that came from T cells, B-cell-depleted T cells, or PBMCs.

CDR3 size: 15 residues. Between the trimmed V and J ends, which lost 6 bases and 5 bases, there was a span of 19 bases. The germline V gene has CDR1 KGHSH and CDR2 LQKENI. Assay: immunoSEQ multiplex PCR; the TCRdb copy retains only in-frame clones and omits some. The sample records 150,000 to 200,000 clones, 75% to 80% being singletons. The genes are TRBV18 and TRBJ1-1; D remains ambiguous. The specimen sequenced was peripheral blood. This clonotype was sampled from a woman between 70 and 85 years old with acute or convalescent COVID-19. The CDR3 here is CASSRTGSRGTEAFF. The CDR3 DNA follows: TGTGCCAGCTCCCGGACCGGGTCTCGGGGAACTGAAGCTTTCTTT.